The rows below give T cell receptor beta chains drawn from one sample of a study of CD8+ T cells in alopecia areata. Sequencing was performed with immunoSEQ multiplex PCR; in TCRdb, only in-frame clones are kept and a portion is missing. Here the sample spans 140,000 to 150,000 clones, roughly 50% being singletons. Sequenced material: CD4+ T cells sorted from blood. The receptors derive from a human donor with alopecia areata. The CDR3 runs from the conserved cysteine through the conserved F or W. The D gene is left open where the match is weak. The size of a clone is reported for some rows only, either as once, few or many, or as a class for expanded clones.

j_call v_call d_call clone_size cdr3_aa cdr3_nt
TRBJ2-7 TRBV6-1 TRBD2 . CASSEFPSGTLYEQYF TGTGCCAGCAGTGAATTTCCTAGCGGGACCCTCTACGAGCAGTACTTC
TRBJ2-1 TRBV30 . . CAWMKSKVHYNEQFF TGTGCCTGGATGAAGAGCAAGGTCCACTACAATGAGCAGTTCTTC
TRBJ2-5 TRBV18 . . CASSYKETQYF TGTGCCAGCTCGTACAAAGAGACCCAGTACTTC
TRBJ2-5 TRBV29-1 . . CSVARLLEETQYF TGCAGCGTTGCCAGACTACTTGAAGAGACCCAGTACTTC
TRBJ2-3 TRBV2 . . CASTGVGTDTQYF TGTGCCAGCACAGGGGTGGGCACAGATACGCAGTATTTT
TRBJ1-2 TRBV29-1 . . CSVEGTRIGYTF TGCAGCGTTGAAGGCACCCGTATTGGCTACACCTTC
TRBJ2-3 TRBV13 TRBD1 few CASSKWDRSTDTQYF TGTGCCAGCAGCAAGTGGGACAGAAGCACAGATACGCAGTATTTT
TRBJ2-7 TRBV5-1 TRBD2 few CASSSLSGSEYEQYF TGCGCCAGCAGCTCCCTGAGCGGGAGTGAATACGAGCAGTACTTC
TRBJ2-1 TRBV28 . few CASRTTGLNNEQFF TGTGCCAGCAGGACAACGGGACTCAACAATGAGCAGTTCTTC
TRBJ2-5 TRBV15 . . CATNPGLGAPIGKETQYF TGTGCCACCAACCCGGGACTCGGGGCTCCGATAGGAAAAGAGACCCAGTACTTC
TRBJ2-6 TRBV30 . . CAFLAGFQSGANVLTF TGTGCCTTCTTGGCCGGGTTTCAAAGCGGGGCCAACGTCCTGACTTTC
TRBJ2-7 TRBV5-1 TRBD1 . CASSLALGQGEQYF TGCGCCAGCAGCTTGGCTCTGGGACAGGGCGAGCAGTACTTC
TRBJ2-7 TRBV6-5 TRBD2 once CASRLAGGNEQYF TGTGCCAGCAGGCTAGCGGGAGGTAACGAGCAGTACTTC
TRBJ2-1 TRBV19 . . CASGLASSYNEQFF TGTGCCAGTGGTCTGGCTAGCTCCTACAATGAGCAGTTCTTC
TRBJ2-1 TRBV29-1 TRBD2 few CSVGSAGGSYNEQFF TGCAGCGTTGGGTCCGCGGGGGGCTCCTACAATGAGCAGTTCTTC
TRBJ2-3 TRBV7-9 TRBD1 . CASSQTGVADTQYF TGTGCCAGCAGCCAAACAGGGGTCGCAGATACGCAGTATTTT
TRBJ2-5 TRBV7-8 TRBD2 . CASSPLAGGLETQYF TGTGCCAGCAGCCCCCTTGCGGGAGGGCTAGAGACCCAGTACTTC
TRBJ2-3 TRBV7-9 . . CASSPIGDPSTDTQYF TGTGCCAGCAGCCCTATAGGCGACCCTAGCACAGATACGCAGTATTTT
TRBJ2-2 TRBV18 . . CASSGTWIANTGELFF TGTGCCAGCTCCGGGACCTGGATCGCGAACACCGGGGAGCTGTTTTTT
TRBJ1-2 TRBV29-1 TRBD1 . CSVGGGQLVNGYTF TGCAGCGTTGGAGGGGGACAGTTGGTTAATGGCTACACCTTC
TRBJ2-3 TRBV5-1 TRBD2 . CASSAGTSGYTDTQYF TGCGCCAGCAGCGCAGGGACTAGCGGATACACAGATACGCAGTATTTT
TRBJ1-3 TRBV6-5 TRBD1 . CASSYSTGIPGNTIYF TGTGCCAGCAGTTACTCGACAGGGATTCCTGGAAACACCATATATTTT
TRBJ2-5 TRBV5-1 . . CASSYYQETQYF TGCGCCAGCAGCTACTACCAAGAGACCCAGTACTTC
TRBJ2-7 TRBV7-9 . . CASSLGPGTYEQYF TGTGCCAGCAGCTTAGGTCCAGGGACTTACGAGCAGTACTTC
TRBJ2-7 TRBV5-1 . . CASSPGTFTYEQYF TGCGCCAGCAGCCCCGGGACCTTCACCTACGAGCAGTACTTC
TRBJ1-2 TRBV29-1 . . CSVGTEPYGYTF TGCAGCGTTGGGACGGAGCCCTATGGCTACACCTTC
TRBJ2-1 TRBV9 . . CASSAEVGGSEQFF TGTGCCAGCAGCGCCGAGGTCGGGGGCTCTGAGCAGTTCTTC
TRBJ2-6 TRBV27 . . CASSLSGGSGANVLTF TGTGCCAGCAGTTTATCTGGGGGCTCTGGGGCCAACGTCCTGACTTTC
TRBJ2-7 TRBV30 TRBD1 . CAWRRGTVEQYF TGTGCCTGGAGACGTGGGACAGTCGAGCAGTACTTC
TRBJ2-5 TRBV18 TRBD1 . CASSPSSGTGQETQYF TGTGCCAGCTCACCAAGCTCCGGGACAGGACAAGAGACCCAGTACTTC
TRBJ2-1 TRBV18 TRBD1 once CASSPGQAEQFF TGTGCCAGCTCACCCGGACAGGCTGAGCAGTTCTTC
TRBJ2-5 TRBV6-5 TRBD1 . CASRGTGQETQYF TGTGCCAGCAGAGGGACAGGCCAAGAGACCCAGTACTTC
TRBJ2-7 TRBV2 . once CASSQGVYEQYF TGTGCCAGCAGCCAGGGAGTGTACGAGCAGTACTTC
TRBJ2-2 TRBV5-1 TRBD2 . CASSLLAGANTGELFF TGCGCCAGCAGCTTGTTAGCGGGGGCGAACACCGGGGAGCTGTTTTTT
TRBJ2-4 TRBV19 . . CASSRYSGGEGIQYF TGTGCCAGTAGTCGTTATTCGGGTGGAGAGGGCATTCAGTACTTC
TRBJ2-1 TRBV10-3 TRBD1 . CAISESPPAQGARNEQFF TGTGCCATCAGTGAGTCGCCACCTGCACAGGGGGCCCGGAATGAGCAGTTCTTC
TRBJ2-5 TRBV4-1 TRBD1 . CASSQNGQGAETQYF TGCGCCAGCAGCCAGAACGGACAGGGGGCAGAGACCCAGTACTTC
TRBJ2-5 TRBV7-6 . . CASRARGIGETQYF TGTGCCAGCAGGGCCAGAGGGATTGGGGAGACCCAGTACTTC
TRBJ2-7 TRBV2 TRBD1 . CASKKGQDSYEQYF TGTGCCAGCAAGAAGGGACAGGACAGCTACGAGCAGTACTTC
TRBJ2-1 TRBV6-6 . . CASSLVVGARNEQFF TGTGCCAGCAGCCTCGTGGTGGGAGCTCGAAATGAGCAGTTCTTC
TRBJ2-1 TRBV10-3 TRBD1 . CAISRDRYNEQFF TGTGCCATCAGCCGGGACAGATACAATGAGCAGTTCTTC
TRBJ2-4 TRBV4-1 TRBD1 . CASSPGQGWDIQYF TGCGCCAGCAGCCCTGGACAGGGCTGGGACATTCAGTACTTC
TRBJ2-2 TRBV5-1 . few CASSLEGGTRVGELFF TGCGCCAGCAGCTTGGAAGGCGGAACCCGGGTGGGGGAGCTGTTTTTT
TRBJ1-1 TRBV29-1 TRBD1 . CSVRQGNTEAFF TGCAGCGTCCGACAGGGGAACACTGAAGCTTTCTTT
TRBJ2-5 TRBV7-9 . . CASSFTGLQKTQYF TGTGCCAGCAGCTTTACCGGCCTACAGAAGACCCAGTACTTC
TRBJ2-7 TRBV4-1 . . CASSSLRGDTGYEQYF TGCGCCAGCAGCTCTCTTCGCGGGGACACCGGATACGAGCAGTACTTC